This TCR beta chain came from a study of cytomegalovirus exposure and HLA in healthy donors. This table comes from immunoSEQ multiplex PCR, and its TCRdb copy is limited to in-frame clones, with some not included. The sample lists tens of thousands of clones, 80% to 95% occurring once. There are 15 residues in the CDR3. CDR1 SGHAT and CDR2 FQNNGV come from the germline V gene. V lost 3 bases to trimming and J lost 5 bases; unmatched junction nucleotides: 6. Material: PBMCs. The receptor was derived from a woman aged 25 to 45 in good health and CMV-seropositive. V is TRBV11-2 and J is TRBJ2-5; 10 bases fit TRBD2. CDR3 region: CASSFGLAVRETQYF. The CDR3 DNA sequence: TGTGCCAGCAGCTTCGGACTAGCGGTCCGCGAGACCCAGTACTTC.